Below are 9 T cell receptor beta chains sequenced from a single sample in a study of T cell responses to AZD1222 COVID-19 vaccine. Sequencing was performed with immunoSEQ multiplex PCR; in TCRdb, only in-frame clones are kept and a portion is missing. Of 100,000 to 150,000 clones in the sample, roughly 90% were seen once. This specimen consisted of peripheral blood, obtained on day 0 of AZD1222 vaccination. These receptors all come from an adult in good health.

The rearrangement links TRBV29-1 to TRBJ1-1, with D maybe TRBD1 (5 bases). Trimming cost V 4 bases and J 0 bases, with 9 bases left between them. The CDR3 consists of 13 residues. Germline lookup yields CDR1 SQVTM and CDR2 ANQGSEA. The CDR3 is CSVAGRMNTEAFF. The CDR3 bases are TGCAGCGTTGCGGGACGGATGAACACTGAAGCTTTCTTT.

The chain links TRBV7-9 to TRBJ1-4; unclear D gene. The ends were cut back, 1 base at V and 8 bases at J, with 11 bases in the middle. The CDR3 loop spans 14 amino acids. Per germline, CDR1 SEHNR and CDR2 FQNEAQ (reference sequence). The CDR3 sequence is CASSLGGLREKLFF. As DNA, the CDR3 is TGTGCCAGCAGCTTAGGAGGGTTACGAGAAAAACTGTTTTTT.

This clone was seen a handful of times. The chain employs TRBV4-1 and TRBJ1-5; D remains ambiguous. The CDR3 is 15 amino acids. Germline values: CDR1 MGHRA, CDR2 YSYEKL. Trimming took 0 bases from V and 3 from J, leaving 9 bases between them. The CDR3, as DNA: TGCGCCAGCAGCCAAGATTGGAGTAACAATCAGCCCCAGCATTTT. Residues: CASSQDWSNNQPQHF.

The CDR3 here is CASSQDFRMGGELFF. CDR3 bases: TGTGCCAGCAGCCAAGATTTTCGGATGGGCGGGGAGCTGTTTTTT. The chain uses TRBV3-1 (or the pseudogene TRBV3-2) and TRBJ2-2, with D unresolved. CDR3 length: 15 residues. CDR1 and CDR2 from the germline V gene are LGHDT and YNNKEL (reference sequence). V lost 0 bases, J lost 7 bases, and 12 bases lay in between.

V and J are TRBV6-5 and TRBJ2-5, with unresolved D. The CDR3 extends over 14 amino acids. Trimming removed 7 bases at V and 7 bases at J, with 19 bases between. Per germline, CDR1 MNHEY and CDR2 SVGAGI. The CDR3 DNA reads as TGTGCCAGCACGCTCGGATCTCCTTTGGGGACCCAGTACTTC. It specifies CASTLGSPLGTQYF.

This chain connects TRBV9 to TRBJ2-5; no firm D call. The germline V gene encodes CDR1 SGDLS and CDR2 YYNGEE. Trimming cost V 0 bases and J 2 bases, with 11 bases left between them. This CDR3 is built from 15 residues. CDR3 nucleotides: TGTGCCAGCAGCGTAGGCGTCGGCCCACAAGAGACCCAGTACTTC. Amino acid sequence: CASSVGVGPQETQYF.

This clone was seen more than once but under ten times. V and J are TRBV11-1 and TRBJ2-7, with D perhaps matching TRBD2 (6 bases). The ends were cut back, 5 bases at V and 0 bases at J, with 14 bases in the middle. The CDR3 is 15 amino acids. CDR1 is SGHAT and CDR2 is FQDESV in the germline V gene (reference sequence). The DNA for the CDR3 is TGTGCCAGCAGCCGCCGGGTTAGCGGCTCCTACGAGCAGTACTTC. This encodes CASSRRVSGSYEQYF. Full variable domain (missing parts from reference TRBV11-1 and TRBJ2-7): EAEVAQSPRYKITEKSQAVAFWCDPISGHATLYWYRQILGQGPELLVQFQDESVVDDSQLPKDRFSAERLKGVDSTLKIQPAELGDSAMYLCASSRRVSGSYEQYFGPGTRLTVT.

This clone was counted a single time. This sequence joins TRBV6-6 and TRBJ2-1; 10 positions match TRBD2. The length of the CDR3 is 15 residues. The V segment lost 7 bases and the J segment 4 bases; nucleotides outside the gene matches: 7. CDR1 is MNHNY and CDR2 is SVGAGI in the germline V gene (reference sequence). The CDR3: CASNLLAGIYNEQFF. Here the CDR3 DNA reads TGTGCCAGCAACTTACTAGCGGGAATATACAATGAGCAGTTCTTC.

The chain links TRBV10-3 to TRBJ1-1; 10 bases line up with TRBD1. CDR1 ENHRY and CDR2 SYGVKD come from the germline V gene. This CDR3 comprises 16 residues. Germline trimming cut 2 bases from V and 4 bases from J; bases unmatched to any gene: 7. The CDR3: CAISEGPTGGITEAFF. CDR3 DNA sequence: TGTGCCATCAGTGAGGGTCCGACAGGGGGCATCACTGAAGCTTTCTTT.